Listed below are T cell receptor beta chains from one sample, sequenced in a study of T cell responses to AZD1222 COVID-19 vaccine. Clones were sequenced by immunoSEQ multiplex PCR, and TCRdb holds only the in-frame ones, with some missing. The table lists roughly 13,000 clones, approximately 80% of them singletons, with about two fifths in the top ten. Sequencing was performed on peripheral blood, taken 28 days after the second AZD1222 dose. The receptors originated from an adult who received the AZD1222 COVID-19 vaccine. Both conserved end residues are trimmed from each CDR3. The D gene is left open where the match is weak.

CDR3 protein: ASSSGLAGLNEQF; D gene: TRBD2; V gene: TRBV5-1
CDR3 protein: AIGGEVWGSSGYT; D gene: -; V gene: TRBV10-3
CDR3 protein: ASSSTGTDSTDTQY; D gene: -; V gene: TRBV5-1
CDR3 protein: ATKAGTAVPEAF; D gene: TRBD1; V gene: TRBV24-1
CDR3 protein: ASSRDRLAENTGELF; D gene: TRBD2; V gene: TRBV14
CDR3 protein: ASRYLGGGPEQF; D gene: -; V gene: TRBV7-8
CDR3 protein: ASSSRTTYNEQF; D gene: -; V gene: TRBV13
CDR3 protein: ASSFPGGPYEQY; D gene: -; V gene: TRBV28
CDR3 protein: ASSSGLSSYEQY; D gene: -; V gene: TRBV6-5
CDR3 protein: ASSLWGQGSGANVLT; D gene: -; V gene: TRBV27
CDR3 protein: ATSDPAPKRPRGNQPQH; D gene: -; V gene: TRBV24-1
CDR3 protein: ASSLWGQITDTQY; D gene: TRBD1; V gene: TRBV2
CDR3 protein: ASSLGTSGIKGETQY; D gene: TRBD2; V gene: TRBV27
CDR3 protein: ASLLSFGADTQY; D gene: -; V gene: TRBV2
CDR3 protein: ASSLQAGATDTQY; D gene: TRBD2; V gene: TRBV5-4
CDR3 protein: ASRVGTASNQPQH; D gene: -; V gene: TRBV5-1
CDR3 protein: ASSQDLNSGRTGTQY; D gene: TRBD2; V gene: TRBV4-1